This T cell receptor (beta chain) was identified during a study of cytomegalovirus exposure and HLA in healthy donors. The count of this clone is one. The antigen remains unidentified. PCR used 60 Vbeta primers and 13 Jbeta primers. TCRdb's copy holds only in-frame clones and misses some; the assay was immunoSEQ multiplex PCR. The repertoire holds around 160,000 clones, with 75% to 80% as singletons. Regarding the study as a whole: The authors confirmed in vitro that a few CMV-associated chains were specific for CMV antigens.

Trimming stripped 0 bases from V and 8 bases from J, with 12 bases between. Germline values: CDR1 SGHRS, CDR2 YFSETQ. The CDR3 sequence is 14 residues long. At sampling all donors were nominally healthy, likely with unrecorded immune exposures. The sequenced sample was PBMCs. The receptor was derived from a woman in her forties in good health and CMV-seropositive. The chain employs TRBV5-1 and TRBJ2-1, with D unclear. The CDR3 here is CASSLGAQRDEQFF. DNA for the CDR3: TGCGCCAGCAGCTTGGGAGCCCAACGGGATGAGCAGTTCTTC.